This T cell receptor (beta chain) was captured by sequencing in a study of T-cell memory formation after mild COVID-19. The wider study: TCR clusters showed largely donor specificity.

This clonotype was counted at least ten times. This CDR3 has 14 amino acids. The germline gives CDR1 SGHRS, CDR2 YFSETQ. V trimming: 0 bases; J trimming: 6 bases; junction bases outside the gene matches: 5. TCRdb reprocessed the 5' RACE reads via MiXCR and lists one record per CDR3 protein. The profile covers 300,000 to 350,000 distinct CDR3 sequences, with about an eighth appearing a single time and around 21% taken by the ten largest. This sequence was found in a man between 18 and 35 years old who had mild COVID-19 (a few samples of this study predate the infection). Cell type and time point are not known. The sample comprised PBMCs or a T cell subset sorted from them (not recorded which). J is TRBJ1-1 and V is TRBV5-1, with 7 bases matching TRBD1. The CDR3 protein is CASSLEGAAAEAFF. DNA of the CDR3: TGCGCCAGCAGCTTGGAGGGGGCGGCGGCTGAAGCTTTCTTT.